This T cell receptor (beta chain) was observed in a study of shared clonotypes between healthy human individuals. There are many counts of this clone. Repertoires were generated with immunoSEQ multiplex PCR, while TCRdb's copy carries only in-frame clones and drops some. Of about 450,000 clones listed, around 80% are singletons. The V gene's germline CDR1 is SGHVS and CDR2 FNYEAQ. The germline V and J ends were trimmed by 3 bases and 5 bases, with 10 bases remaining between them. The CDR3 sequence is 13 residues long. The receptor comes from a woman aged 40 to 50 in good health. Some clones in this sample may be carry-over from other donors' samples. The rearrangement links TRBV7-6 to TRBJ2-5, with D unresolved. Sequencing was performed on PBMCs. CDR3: CASSLLGWETQYF. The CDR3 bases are TGTGCCAGCAGCTTGTTGGGGTGGGAGACCCAGTACTTC.